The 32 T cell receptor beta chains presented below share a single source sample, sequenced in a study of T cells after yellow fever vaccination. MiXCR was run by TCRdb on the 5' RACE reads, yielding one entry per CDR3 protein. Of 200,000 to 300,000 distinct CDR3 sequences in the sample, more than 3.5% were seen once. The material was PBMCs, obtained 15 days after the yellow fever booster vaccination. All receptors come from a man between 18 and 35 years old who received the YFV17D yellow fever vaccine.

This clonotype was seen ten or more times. The DNA for the CDR3 is TGCAGTGCTAGTGATGTTAACACTGAAGCTTTCTTT. Its translation: CSASDVNTEAFF. The chain combines TRBV20-1 with TRBJ1-1; D is undetermined. CDR3 length: 12 residues. Germline V gives CDR1 DFQATT, CDR2 SNEGSKA (reference sequence). Trimming shortened V by 3 bases and J by 2 bases, and 7 bases separated the two germline ends.

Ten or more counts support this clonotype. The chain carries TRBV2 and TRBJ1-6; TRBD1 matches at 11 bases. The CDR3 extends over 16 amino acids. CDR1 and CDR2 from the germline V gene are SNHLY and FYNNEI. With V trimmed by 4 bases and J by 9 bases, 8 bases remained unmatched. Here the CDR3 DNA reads TGTGCCAGCAGTGCCCGGGACAGGGGGATTTTTTCACCCCTCCACTTT. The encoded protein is CASSARDRGIFSPLHF.

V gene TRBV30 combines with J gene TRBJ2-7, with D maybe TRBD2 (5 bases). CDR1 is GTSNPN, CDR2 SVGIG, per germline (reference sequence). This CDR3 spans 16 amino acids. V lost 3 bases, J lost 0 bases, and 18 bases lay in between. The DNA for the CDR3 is TGTGCCTGGAGAGACTATACTAGGCTAAACTCCTACGAGCAGTACTTC. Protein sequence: CAWRDYTRLNSYEQYF.

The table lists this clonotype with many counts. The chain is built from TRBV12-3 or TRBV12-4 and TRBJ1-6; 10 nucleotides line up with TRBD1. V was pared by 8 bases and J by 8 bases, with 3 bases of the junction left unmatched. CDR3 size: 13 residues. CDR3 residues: CASVGTGDSPLHF. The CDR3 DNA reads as TGTGCCAGCGTCGGGACAGGGGATTCACCCCTCCACTTT.

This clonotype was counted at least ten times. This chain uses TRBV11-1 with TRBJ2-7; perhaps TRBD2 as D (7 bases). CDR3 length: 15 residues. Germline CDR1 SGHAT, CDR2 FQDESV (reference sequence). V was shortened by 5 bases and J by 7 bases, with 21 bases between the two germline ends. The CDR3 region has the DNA TGTGCCAGCAGCCCGCAACAGGGCCCGGGGGGAGAGCAGTACTTC. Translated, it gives CASSPQQGPGGEQYF.

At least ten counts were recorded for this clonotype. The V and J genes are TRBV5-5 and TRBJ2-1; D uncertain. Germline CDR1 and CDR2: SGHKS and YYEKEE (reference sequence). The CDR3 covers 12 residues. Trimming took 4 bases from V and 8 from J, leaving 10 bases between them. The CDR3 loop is CASSPTNHEQFF. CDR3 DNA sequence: TGTGCCAGCAGCCCGACAAACCATGAGCAGTTCTTC.

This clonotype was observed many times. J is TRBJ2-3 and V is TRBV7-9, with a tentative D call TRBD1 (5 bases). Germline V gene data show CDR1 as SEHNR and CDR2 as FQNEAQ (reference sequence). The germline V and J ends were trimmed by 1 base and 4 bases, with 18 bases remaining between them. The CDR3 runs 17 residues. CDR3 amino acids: CASSLEFGWLGADTQYF. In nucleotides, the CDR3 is TGTGCCAGCAGCTTAGAATTCGGCTGGTTAGGGGCAGATACGCAGTATTTT.

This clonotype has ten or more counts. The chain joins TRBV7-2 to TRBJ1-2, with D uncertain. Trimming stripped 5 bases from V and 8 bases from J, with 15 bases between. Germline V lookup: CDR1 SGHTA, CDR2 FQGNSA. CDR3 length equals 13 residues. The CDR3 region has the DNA TGTGCCAGCAGCCCCCGGCGTGACGCGGGCTACACCTTC. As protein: CASSPRRDAGYTF. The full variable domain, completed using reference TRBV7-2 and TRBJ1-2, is GAGVSQSPSNKVTEKGKDVELRCDPISGHTALYWYRQSLGQGLEFLIYFQGNSAPDKSGLPSDRFSAERTGGSVSTLTIQRTQQEDSAVYLCASSPRRDAGYTFGSGTRLTVV.

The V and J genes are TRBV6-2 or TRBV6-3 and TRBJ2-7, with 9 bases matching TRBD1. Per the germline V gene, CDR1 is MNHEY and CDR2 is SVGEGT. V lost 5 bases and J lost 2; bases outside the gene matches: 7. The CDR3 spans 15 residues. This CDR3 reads CASSRGQGTTYEQYV. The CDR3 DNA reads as TGTGCCAGCAGTCGTGGACAGGGGACGACCTACGAGCAGTACGTC.

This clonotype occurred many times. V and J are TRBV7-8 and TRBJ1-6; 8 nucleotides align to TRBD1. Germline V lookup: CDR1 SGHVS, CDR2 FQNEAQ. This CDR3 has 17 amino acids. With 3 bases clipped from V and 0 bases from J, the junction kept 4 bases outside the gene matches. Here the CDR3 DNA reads TGTGCCAGCAGCTTTAGGACAGGGAGCTCCTATAATTCACCCCTCCACTTT. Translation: CASSFRTGSSYNSPLHF.

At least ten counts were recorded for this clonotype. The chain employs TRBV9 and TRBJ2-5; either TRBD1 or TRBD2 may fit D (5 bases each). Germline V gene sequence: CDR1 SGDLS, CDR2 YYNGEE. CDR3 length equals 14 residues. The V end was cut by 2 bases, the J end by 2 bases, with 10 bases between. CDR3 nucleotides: TGTGCCAGCAGCGTGGGGACCGCACAAGAGACCCAGTACTTC. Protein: CASSVGTAQETQYF.

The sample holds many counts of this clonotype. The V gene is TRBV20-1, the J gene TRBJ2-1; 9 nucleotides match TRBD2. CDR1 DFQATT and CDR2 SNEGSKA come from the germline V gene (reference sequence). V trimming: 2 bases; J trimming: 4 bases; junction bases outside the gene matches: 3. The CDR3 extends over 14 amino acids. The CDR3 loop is CSARPSGAYNEQFF. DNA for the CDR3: TGCAGTGCTAGACCTAGCGGGGCATACAATGAGCAGTTCTTC.

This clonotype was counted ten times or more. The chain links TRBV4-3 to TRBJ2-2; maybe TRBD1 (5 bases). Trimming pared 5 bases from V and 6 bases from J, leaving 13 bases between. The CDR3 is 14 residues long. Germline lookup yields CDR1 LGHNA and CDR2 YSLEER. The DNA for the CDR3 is TGCGCCAGCAGCGATCAGGGCGGTGCCGGGGAGCTGTTTTTT. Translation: CASSDQGGAGELFF.

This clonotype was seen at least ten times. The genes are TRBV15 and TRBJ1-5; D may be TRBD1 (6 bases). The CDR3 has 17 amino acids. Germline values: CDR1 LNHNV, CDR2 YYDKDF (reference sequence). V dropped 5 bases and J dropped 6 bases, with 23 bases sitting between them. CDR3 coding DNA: TGTGCCACCAGCCGACCCCCCCTACAGGGAATAGGTCAGCCCCAGCATTTT. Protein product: CATSRPPLQGIGQPQHF.

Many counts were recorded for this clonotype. The CDR3 nucleotides are TGTGCCAGCAGTTCCCCGAGCTCCTACGAGCAGTACGTC. Translating gives CASSSPSSYEQYV. The genes are TRBV25-1 and TRBJ2-7; D is undetermined. Germline-derived CDR1 and CDR2 are MGHDK and SYGVNS. The CDR3 is made up of 13 amino acids. Trimming shortened V by 5 bases and J by 0 bases, and 8 bases separated the two germline ends.

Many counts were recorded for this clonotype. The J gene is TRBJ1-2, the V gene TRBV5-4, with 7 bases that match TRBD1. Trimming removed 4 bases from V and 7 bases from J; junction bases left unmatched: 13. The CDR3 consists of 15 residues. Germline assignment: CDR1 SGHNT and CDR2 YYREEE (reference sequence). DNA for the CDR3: TGTGCCAGCAGCAAAAATCAACAGGGGCGAAGTGGCTACACCTTC. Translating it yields CASSKNQQGRSGYTF. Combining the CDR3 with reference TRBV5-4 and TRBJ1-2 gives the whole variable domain ETGVTQSPTHLIKTRGQQVTLRCSSQSGHNTVSWYQQALGQGPQFIFQYYREEENGRGNFPPRFSGLQFPNYSSELNVNALELDDSALYLCASSKNQQGRSGYTFGSGTRLTVV.

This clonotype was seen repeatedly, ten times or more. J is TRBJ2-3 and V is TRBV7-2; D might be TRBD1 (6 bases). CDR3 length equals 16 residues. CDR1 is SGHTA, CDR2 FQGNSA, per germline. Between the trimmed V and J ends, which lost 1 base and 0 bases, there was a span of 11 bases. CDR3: CASSLGDRLSTDTQYF. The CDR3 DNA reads TGTGCCAGCAGCTTAGGAGACAGGCTTAGCACAGATACGCAGTATTTT.

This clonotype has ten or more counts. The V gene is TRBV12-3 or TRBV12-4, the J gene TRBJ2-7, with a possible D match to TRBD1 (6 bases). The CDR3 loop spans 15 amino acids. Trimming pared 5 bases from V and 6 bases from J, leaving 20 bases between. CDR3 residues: CASSNLQGAPREQYF. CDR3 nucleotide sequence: TGTGCCAGCAGTAACTTACAGGGTGCCCCGCGCGAGCAGTACTTC.

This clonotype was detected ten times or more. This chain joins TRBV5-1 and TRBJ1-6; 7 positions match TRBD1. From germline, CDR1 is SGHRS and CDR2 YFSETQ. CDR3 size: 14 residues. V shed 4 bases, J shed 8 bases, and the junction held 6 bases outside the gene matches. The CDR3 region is CASSLGTVHSPLHF. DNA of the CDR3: TGCGCCAGCAGCCTAGGGACAGTCCATTCACCCCTCCACTTT.

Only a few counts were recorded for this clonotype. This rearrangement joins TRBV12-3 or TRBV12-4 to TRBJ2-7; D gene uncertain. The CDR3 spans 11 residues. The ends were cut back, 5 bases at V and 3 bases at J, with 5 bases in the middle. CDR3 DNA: TGTGCCAGCAGTACCCACTACGAGCAGTACTTC. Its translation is CASSTHYEQYF.

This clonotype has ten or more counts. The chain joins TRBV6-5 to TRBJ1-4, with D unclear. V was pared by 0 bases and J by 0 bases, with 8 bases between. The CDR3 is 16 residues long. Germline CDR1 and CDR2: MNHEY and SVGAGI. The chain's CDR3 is CASSYSTSATNEKLFF. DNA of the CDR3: TGTGCCAGCAGTTACTCGACGTCAGCAACTAATGAAAAACTGTTTTTT.

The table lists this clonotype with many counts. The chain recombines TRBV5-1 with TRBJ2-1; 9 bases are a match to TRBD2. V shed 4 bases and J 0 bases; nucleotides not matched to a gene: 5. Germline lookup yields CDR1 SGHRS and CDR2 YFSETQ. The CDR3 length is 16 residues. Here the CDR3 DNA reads TGCGCCAGCAGCGGCAGTAGCGGGAGCTCCTACAATGAGCAGTTCTTC. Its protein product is CASSGSSGSSYNEQFF.

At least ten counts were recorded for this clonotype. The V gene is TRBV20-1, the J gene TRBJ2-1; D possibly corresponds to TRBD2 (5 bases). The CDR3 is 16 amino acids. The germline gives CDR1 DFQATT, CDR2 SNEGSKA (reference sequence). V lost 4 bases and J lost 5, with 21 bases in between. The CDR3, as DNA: TGCAGTGCTATCCTTTCTGGTCTAGCCCCGAACAATGAGCAGTTCTTC. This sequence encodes CSAILSGLAPNNEQFF.

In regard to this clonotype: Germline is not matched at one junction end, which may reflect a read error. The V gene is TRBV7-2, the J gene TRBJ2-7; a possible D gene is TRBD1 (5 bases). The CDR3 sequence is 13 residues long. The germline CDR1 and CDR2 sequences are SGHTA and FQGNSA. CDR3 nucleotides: TGTGCCAGCAGCTCCGCAGGGTACTACCAGCAGTACTTC. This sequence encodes CASSSAGYYQQYF.

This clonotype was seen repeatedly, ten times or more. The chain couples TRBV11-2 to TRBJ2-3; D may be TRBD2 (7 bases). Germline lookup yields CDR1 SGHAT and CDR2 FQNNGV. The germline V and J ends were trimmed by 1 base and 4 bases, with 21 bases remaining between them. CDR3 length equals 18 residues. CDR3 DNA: TGTGCCAGCAGCTTAGTTTGGGGGGGCAGGGCGAGTGCAGATACGCAGTATTTT. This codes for CASSLVWGGRASADTQYF.

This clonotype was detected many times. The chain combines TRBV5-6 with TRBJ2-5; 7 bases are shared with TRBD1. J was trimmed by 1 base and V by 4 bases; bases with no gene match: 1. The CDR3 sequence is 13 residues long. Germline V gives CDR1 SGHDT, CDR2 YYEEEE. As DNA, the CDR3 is TGTGCCAGCAGCGGGACAGTCCAAGAGACCCAGTACTTC. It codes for CASSGTVQETQYF.

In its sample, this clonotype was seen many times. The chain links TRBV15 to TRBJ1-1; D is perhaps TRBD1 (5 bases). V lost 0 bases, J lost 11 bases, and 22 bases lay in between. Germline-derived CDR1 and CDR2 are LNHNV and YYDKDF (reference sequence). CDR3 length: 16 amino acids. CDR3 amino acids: CATSRESSPEGTLAFF. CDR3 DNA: TGTGCCACCAGCAGAGAATCCTCGCCAGAAGGGACTCTGGCTTTCTTT.

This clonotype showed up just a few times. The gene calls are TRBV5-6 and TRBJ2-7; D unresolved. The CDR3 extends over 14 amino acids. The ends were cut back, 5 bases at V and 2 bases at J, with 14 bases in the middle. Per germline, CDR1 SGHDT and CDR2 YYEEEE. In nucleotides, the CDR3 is TGTGCCAGCAGAAATTCTGAGTTGGCCTACGAGCAGTACTTC. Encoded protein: CASRNSELAYEQYF.

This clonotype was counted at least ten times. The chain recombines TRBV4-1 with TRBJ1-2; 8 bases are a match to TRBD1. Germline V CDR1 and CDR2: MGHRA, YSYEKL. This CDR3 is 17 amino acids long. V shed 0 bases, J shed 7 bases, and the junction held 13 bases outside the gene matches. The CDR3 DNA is TGCGCCAGCAGCCAAGAAGTGGCAGGGGGCCTTGGAGGTGGCTACACCTTC. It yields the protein CASSQEVAGGLGGGYTF.

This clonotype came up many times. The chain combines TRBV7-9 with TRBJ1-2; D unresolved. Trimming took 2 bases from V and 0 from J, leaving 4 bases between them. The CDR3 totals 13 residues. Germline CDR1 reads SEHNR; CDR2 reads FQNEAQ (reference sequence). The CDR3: CASSLQSNYGYTF. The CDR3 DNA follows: TGTGCCAGCAGCTTACAATCTAACTATGGCTACACCTTC. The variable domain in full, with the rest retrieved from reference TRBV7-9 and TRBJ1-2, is DTGVSQNPRHKITKRGQNVTFRCDPISEHNRLYWYRQTLGQGPEFLTYFQNEAQLEKSRLLSDRFSAERPKGSFSTLEIQRTEQGDSAMYLCASSLQSNYGYTFGSGTRLTVV.

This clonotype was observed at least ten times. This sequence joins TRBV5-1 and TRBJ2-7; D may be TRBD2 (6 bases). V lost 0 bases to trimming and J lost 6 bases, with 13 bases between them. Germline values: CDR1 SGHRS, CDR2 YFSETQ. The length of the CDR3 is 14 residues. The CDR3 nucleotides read TGCGCCAGCAGCTTGGGTGGGACTTCGGGCGAGCAGTACTTC. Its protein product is CASSLGGTSGEQYF.

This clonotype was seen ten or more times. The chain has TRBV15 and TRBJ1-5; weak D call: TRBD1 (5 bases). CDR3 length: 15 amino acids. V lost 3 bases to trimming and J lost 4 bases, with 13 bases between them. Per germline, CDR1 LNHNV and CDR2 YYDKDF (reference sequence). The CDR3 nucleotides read TGTGCCACCAGCAGTCGGCAGGGTGATAATCAGCCCCAGCATTTT. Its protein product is CATSSRQGDNQPQHF.